The 11 T cell receptor beta chains given below trace back to one sample, sequenced in a study of blood T cell repertoires in COVID-19. The method was immunoSEQ multiplex PCR; TCRdb's version includes in-frame clones alone and lacks a portion of them. Counted here are under 60,000 clones, 90% occurring once; the ten biggest clones make up about 3.9%. The material sequenced was peripheral blood. Every receptor here comes from a human donor in a cohort sampled during active COVID-19.

The chain recombines TRBV18 with TRBJ1-1, with 9 bases that match TRBD1. After removal of 5 bases from V and 5 bases from J, the junction contained 6 bases not matched to a gene. CDR1 is KGHSH, CDR2 LQKENI, per germline. There are 14 residues in the CDR3. As DNA, the CDR3 is TGTGCCAGCTCATTAGACAGGGGGGGGACTGAAGCTTTCTTT. Protein sequence: CASSLDRGGTEAFF.

This chain uses TRBV7-8 with TRBJ2-1; D is possibly TRBD2 (6 bases). This CDR3 has 16 amino acids. V was pared by 5 bases and J by 5 bases, with 19 bases between. Germline V CDR1 and CDR2: SGHVS, FQNEAQ. The CDR3 DNA sequence: TGTGCCAGCAGCCTCCCCGCGGGCGGGATTAACAATGAGCAGTTCTTC. It codes for CASSLPAGGINNEQFF.

V usage is TRBV6-5 and J usage is TRBJ2-5; tentative D call: TRBD2 (6 bases). V was pared by 10 bases and J by 1 base, with 13 bases between. The CDR3 runs to 13 residues. Per germline, CDR1 MNHEY and CDR2 SVGAGI. This chain's CDR3 is CATSLGGQETQYF. CDR3 bases: TGTGCCACCTCCTTGGGAGGCCAAGAGACCCAGTACTTC.

The CDR3 region is CASSVSLAGGPRTDTQYF. CDR3 nucleotides: TGTGCCAGCAGCGTATCACTAGCGGGAGGGCCTCGCACAGATACGCAGTATTTT. The chain uses TRBV9 and TRBJ2-3; TRBD2 agrees at 13 bases. Looked up from germline, CDR1 is SGDLS and CDR2 is YYNGEE. Losses at the gene ends were 1 base for V and 1 base for J; bases not matched to a gene: 6. The CDR3 has 18 residues.

This clone was recorded once. This chain connects TRBV12-3 or TRBV12-4 to TRBJ2-5, with D possibly matching TRBD2 (6 bases). V was cut by 6 bases and J by 2 bases, with 10 bases left in between. The CDR3 is made up of 13 amino acids. The CDR3 sequence: CASSPDYQETQYF. The CDR3 DNA reads as TGTGCCAGCAGCCCGGACTATCAAGAGACCCAGTACTTC.

This chain joins TRBV27 and TRBJ1-2; 7 bases align to TRBD1. This CDR3 is 14 amino acids long. V trimming: 6 bases; J trimming: 5 bases; junction bases outside the gene matches: 9. The germline V gene has CDR1 MNHEY and CDR2 SMNVEV (reference sequence). The CDR3 reads CASRSSTGNYGYTF. The CDR3 DNA follows: TGTGCCAGCAGGAGTTCGACAGGGAATTATGGCTACACCTTC.

The chain has TRBV19 and TRBJ1-5; D is possibly TRBD1 (6 bases). V gave up 5 bases and J gave up 5 bases, with 16 bases separating them. This CDR3 has 15 residues. Germline values: CDR1 LNHDA, CDR2 SQIVND (reference sequence). The CDR3 DNA reads TGTGCCAGTAGTCTCCGGGTGGGGGCAGATCAGCCCCAGCATTTT. Protein: CASSLRVGADQPQHF. Combining the CDR3 with reference TRBV19 and TRBJ1-5 gives the whole variable domain DGGITQSPKYLFRKEGQNVTLSCEQNLNHDAMYWYRQDPGQGLRLIYYSQIVNDFQKGDIAEGYSVSREKKESFPLTVTSAQKNPTAFYLCASSLRVGADQPQHFGDGTRLSIL.

The rearrangement joins TRBV4-1 to TRBJ2-2, with a tentative D call TRBD1 (6 bases). The V and J ends lost 0 bases and 6 bases respectively, with 14 bases between them. The CDR3 covers 16 residues. The V gene's germline CDR1 is MGHRA and CDR2 YSYEKL. The CDR3 DNA reads TGCGCCAGCAGCCAAGAGGGGTATGAGGGGGCCGGGGAGCTGTTTTTT. Amino acids: CASSQEGYEGAGELFF.

The rearrangement links TRBV4-1 to TRBJ1-2; possibly TRBD1 for D (6 bases). The V and J ends lost 1 base and 6 bases respectively, with 15 bases between them. The CDR3 runs 15 residues. Germline V gives CDR1 MGHRA, CDR2 YSYEKL. The CDR3 reads CASSQVRGASNGYTF. CDR3 coding DNA: TGCGCCAGCAGCCAAGTGCGGGGGGCTTCTAATGGCTACACCTTC.

The chain employs TRBV19 and TRBJ2-5; TRBD1 agrees at 9 bases. The CDR3 spans 16 residues. V shed 4 bases and J 5 bases; nucleotides not matched to a gene: 11. CDR1 LNHDA and CDR2 SQIVND come from the germline V gene (reference sequence). The CDR3: CASSRGTGIFLETQYF. The CDR3 region has the DNA TGTGCCAGTAGTAGGGGGACAGGGATTTTCTTGGAGACCCAGTACTTC.

Worth noting for this clone: Other DNA sequences in this sample translate to the same CDR3. V usage is TRBV6-1 and J usage is TRBJ1-2, with 7 bases identical to TRBD1. This CDR3 has 15 residues. In germline, CDR1 is MNHNS, CDR2 SASEGT. Trimming cost V 0 bases and J 5 bases; bases outside gene matches: 6. DNA for the CDR3: TGTGCCAGCAGTGAAGCAGCGCAGGGGGTGTATGGCTACACCTTC. This gives the protein CASSEAAQGVYGYTF.